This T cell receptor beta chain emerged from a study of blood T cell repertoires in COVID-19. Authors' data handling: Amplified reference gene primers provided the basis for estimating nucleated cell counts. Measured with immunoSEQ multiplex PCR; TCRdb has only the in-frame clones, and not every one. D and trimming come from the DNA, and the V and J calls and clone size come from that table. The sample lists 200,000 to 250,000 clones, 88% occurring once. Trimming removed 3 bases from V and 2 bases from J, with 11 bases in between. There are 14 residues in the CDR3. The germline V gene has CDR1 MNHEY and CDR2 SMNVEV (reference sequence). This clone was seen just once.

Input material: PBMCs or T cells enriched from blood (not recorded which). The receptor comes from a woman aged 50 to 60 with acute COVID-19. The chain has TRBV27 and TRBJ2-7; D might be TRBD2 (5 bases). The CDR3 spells CASSFGREAYEQYF. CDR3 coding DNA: TGTGCCAGCAGTTTCGGCCGGGAAGCCTACGAGCAGTACTTC.